What follows describes a single T cell receptor beta chain. Its antigen is not identified. This sample stems from a study of a mutant IDH1 vaccine in newly diagnosed glioma. Study as a whole: Before enrollment, patients got radiotherapy alone, temozolomide alone, or mostly the combination.

TCRdb's copy holds only in-frame clones and misses some; the assay was immunoSEQ multiplex PCR. This table holds around 70,000 clones, more than 70% found once. V lost 1 base and J 1 base, leaving 10 bases between the germline ends. The CDR3 contains 15 residues. Germline V gene data show CDR1 as LNHDA and CDR2 as SQIVND (reference sequence). Time point in this sample: week 35, safety follow-up. The investigators gave 300 ug of mutant IDH1 20-mer peptide in each vaccine dose, together with topical imiquimod. Study-wide results and limits: Among all patients, vaccine-induced immune responses occurred in around 93%.

The sequencing used PBMCs, collected from a glioma patient whose treatment included an IDH1 peptide vaccine. The TCR originated in a man younger than 35 with glioma. The genes are TRBV19 and TRBJ1-1; no firm D call. Here the CDR3 DNA reads TGTGCCAGTAGTATAGCAACAGTTGGGAACACTGAAGCTTTCTTT. Translated, it gives CASSIATVGNTEAFF.